These T cell receptor beta chains were read from a single sample in a study of T-cell reconstitution after alpha-beta-depleted transplantation in children. TCRdb independently ran MiXCR on the PCR reads; one entry per CDR3 protein. The sample yields about 980,000 distinct CDR3 sequences, roughly 29% seen once. Sequencing used PBMCs, mostly from graft donor cells, obtained 360 days after TCRalphabeta/CD19-depleted stem cell transplant. The receptors here all came from a boy under two years old who had a stem cell transplant for SCID, so the T cells may come from the graft donor. Each CDR3 is given with its conserved first and last residue. The order of the fields is CDR3 DNA, CDR3 protein, clone size, V gene, D gene, J gene. A D gene is named only where the DNA matches it firmly. Clone size is shown for a subset of rows, as once, few, many or a class of expanded clone.

cdr3_nt: TGCAGTGCTACCCCCCGTGCGACCCAGTACTTC; cdr3_aa: CSATPRATQYF; clone_size: few; v_call: TRBV20-1; d_call: .; j_call: TRBJ2-5
cdr3_nt: TGTGCCAGCAGCCCCCCGCCGGGAGTAAGCAATGAGCAGTTCTTC; cdr3_aa: CASSPPPGVSNEQFF; clone_size: .; v_call: TRBV11-2; d_call: .; j_call: TRBJ2-1
cdr3_nt: TGTGCCAGCTCACCGGACAGTCCTCTGGGCTACACCTTC; cdr3_aa: CASSPDSPLGYTF; clone_size: .; v_call: TRBV18; d_call: .; j_call: TRBJ1-2
cdr3_nt: TGTGCCAGCAGAGCGTCCCGGGACAGCCAAGAGACCCAGTACTTC; cdr3_aa: CASRASRDSQETQYF; clone_size: few; v_call: TRBV28; d_call: TRBD1; j_call: TRBJ2-5
cdr3_nt: TGTGCCAGCAGCCCTTGGGACAGCAGCGACGGGGAGCTGTTTTTT; cdr3_aa: CASSPWDSSDGELFF; clone_size: few; v_call: TRBV11-2; d_call: TRBD1; j_call: TRBJ2-2
cdr3_nt: TGCGCCAGCAGCTTGGTTCCGGGCAGCCTCTCTGGAAACACCATATATTTT; cdr3_aa: CASSLVPGSLSGNTIYF; clone_size: .; v_call: TRBV5-1; d_call: .; j_call: TRBJ1-3
cdr3_nt: TGTGCCAGCAGTTTCGATTCCAGGGCCAATCAGCCCCAGCATTTT; cdr3_aa: CASSFDSRANQPQHF; clone_size: many; v_call: TRBV12-3/TRBV12-4; d_call: .; j_call: TRBJ1-5
cdr3_nt: TGTGCCTGGATCCCAAAGGGGGCTGGGACTGAAGCTTTCTTT; cdr3_aa: CAWIPKGAGTEAFF; clone_size: few; v_call: TRBV30; d_call: TRBD1; j_call: TRBJ1-1
cdr3_nt: TGCGCCAGCAGCTTGGTAAGGTTCCGGTTGAACACTGAAGCTTTCTTT; cdr3_aa: CASSLVRFRLNTEAFF; clone_size: .; v_call: TRBV5-1; d_call: .; j_call: TRBJ1-1
cdr3_nt: TGTGCCAGCAGTCTTGACGATGGGGGGGATCAGCCCCAGCATTTT; cdr3_aa: CASSLDDGGDQPQHF; clone_size: .; v_call: TRBV6-1; d_call: .; j_call: TRBJ1-5
cdr3_nt: TGTGCCAGCTCACCAGGGGCAACCACTGAAGCTTTCTTT; cdr3_aa: CASSPGATTEAFF; clone_size: .; v_call: TRBV18; d_call: .; j_call: TRBJ1-1
cdr3_nt: TGTGCCAGCAGTTTAAGGGGGGGAGCGAACACCGGGGAGCTGTTTTTT; cdr3_aa: CASSLRGGANTGELFF; clone_size: .; v_call: TRBV5-1; d_call: .; j_call: TRBJ2-2
cdr3_nt: TGTGCCAGCAGCTTAGTTAGAACGAACACCGGGGAGCTGTTTTTT; cdr3_aa: CASSLVRTNTGELFF; clone_size: .; v_call: TRBV7-8; d_call: .; j_call: TRBJ2-2
cdr3_nt: TGCGCCAGCAGCTTGTGGACGTTGACTAGCACAGATACGCAGTATTTT; cdr3_aa: CASSLWTLTSTDTQYF; clone_size: .; v_call: TRBV5-1; d_call: .; j_call: TRBJ2-3
cdr3_nt: TGCAGCGCCGGACAAGTTATACGACGGGAGACCCAGTACTTC; cdr3_aa: CSAGQVIRRETQYF; clone_size: .; v_call: TRBV29-1; d_call: .; j_call: TRBJ2-5
cdr3_nt: TGCAGTGTCATGACTAGCGAGGACTCCTACGAGCAGTACTTC; cdr3_aa: CSVMTSEDSYEQYF; clone_size: .; v_call: TRBV20-1; d_call: TRBD2; j_call: TRBJ2-7
cdr3_nt: TGCAGTGCTAGAACCACCCGACAGGGTAGGGCCCACAGAGCTTTCTTT; cdr3_aa: CSARTTRQGRAHRAFF; clone_size: few; v_call: TRBV20-1; d_call: TRBD1; j_call: TRBJ1-1
cdr3_nt: TGTGCCAGCAGTTTGGGCCGGCAAGAGACCCAGTACTTC; cdr3_aa: CASSLGRQETQYF; clone_size: many; v_call: TRBV5-1; d_call: .; j_call: TRBJ2-5
cdr3_nt: TGTGCCAGCGCTGATCCAGGGTCAGAGACCCAGTACTTC; cdr3_aa: CASADPGSETQYF; clone_size: few; v_call: TRBV6-2/TRBV6-3; d_call: .; j_call: TRBJ2-5
cdr3_nt: TGCAGCGTTCCCGGGACAGAATATCTAAACACTGAAGCTTTCTTT; cdr3_aa: CSVPGTEYLNTEAFF; clone_size: .; v_call: TRBV29-1; d_call: TRBD1; j_call: TRBJ1-1
cdr3_nt: TGCGCCAGCACGCGCTCCAGAGGCACTAATGAAAAACTGTTTTTT; cdr3_aa: CASTRSRGTNEKLFF; clone_size: once; v_call: TRBV5-1; d_call: .; j_call: TRBJ1-4
cdr3_nt: TGCAGCGTTCTCCGGGACTTCAATGAGCAGTTCTTC; cdr3_aa: CSVLRDFNEQFF; clone_size: many; v_call: TRBV29-1; d_call: .; j_call: TRBJ2-1
cdr3_nt: TGTGCCAGCAGCTTAGGCCAGCGGGGGTTACCCACAGATACGCAGTATTTT; cdr3_aa: CASSLGQRGLPTDTQYF; clone_size: few; v_call: TRBV7-2; d_call: TRBD2; j_call: TRBJ2-3
cdr3_nt: TGTGCCACCAGCAGAGCTAAAGGGACTAGCGGTTCCTACGAGCAGTACTTC; cdr3_aa: CATSRAKGTSGSYEQYF; clone_size: few; v_call: TRBV15; d_call: TRBD2; j_call: TRBJ2-7
cdr3_nt: TGCGCCAGCAGCGTGGACAGGGGGTACTATGGCTACACCTTC; cdr3_aa: CASSVDRGYYGYTF; clone_size: .; v_call: TRBV5-1; d_call: TRBD1; j_call: TRBJ1-2
cdr3_nt: TGTGCCAGCAGTTTATCCGCAGCGAACTATGGCTACACCTTC; cdr3_aa: CASSLSAANYGYTF; clone_size: .; v_call: TRBV27; d_call: .; j_call: TRBJ1-2
cdr3_nt: TGCAGTGCCGTTAAGGGGGGGACTGAAGCTTTCTTT; cdr3_aa: CSAVKGGTEAFF; clone_size: .; v_call: TRBV20-1; d_call: .; j_call: TRBJ1-1
cdr3_nt: TGTGCCAGCAGCTTAGTTGCGGGGGGAAGATACGAGCAGTACTTC; cdr3_aa: CASSLVAGGRYEQYF; clone_size: few; v_call: TRBV7-2; d_call: TRBD2; j_call: TRBJ2-7
cdr3_nt: TGCGCCAGCAGCCCATTTGGGGGACTAGCGGACGAGCAGTACTTC; cdr3_aa: CASSPFGGLADEQYF; clone_size: .; v_call: TRBV4-3; d_call: TRBD2; j_call: TRBJ2-7
cdr3_nt: TGTGCCAGCAGCCCGGGACTAGCGGGGGGGCTTCATGAGCAGTTCTTC; cdr3_aa: CASSPGLAGGLHEQFF; clone_size: few; v_call: TRBV4-2; d_call: TRBD2; j_call: TRBJ2-1
cdr3_nt: TGTGCCAGCAGAGAAACCGGGACAGGGGGTCGGTATGGCTACACCTTC; cdr3_aa: CASRETGTGGRYGYTF; clone_size: few; v_call: TRBV12-3/TRBV12-4; d_call: TRBD1; j_call: TRBJ1-2
cdr3_nt: TGTGCCAGCAGCCAAGATCATAGGGGGGACTCACAGTACTTC; cdr3_aa: CASSQDHRGDSQYF; clone_size: .; v_call: TRBV4-2; d_call: .; j_call: TRBJ2-7
cdr3_nt: TGTGCCAGCAGCGCGCACAGGGTAGGCACCGGGGAGCTGTTTTTT; cdr3_aa: CASSAHRVGTGELFF; clone_size: .; v_call: TRBV3-1; d_call: .; j_call: TRBJ2-2
cdr3_nt: TGTGCCAGCAGCTCCCGGGACAGGCCTAATCAGCCCCAGCATTTT; cdr3_aa: CASSSRDRPNQPQHF; clone_size: many; v_call: TRBV5-6; d_call: TRBD1; j_call: TRBJ1-5
cdr3_nt: TGTGCCAGCAGTTTGAGGCAGGGGCTACACGAGCAGTACTTC; cdr3_aa: CASSLRQGLHEQYF; clone_size: few; v_call: TRBV27; d_call: .; j_call: TRBJ2-7
cdr3_nt: TGTGCCATAGGAGGGACTAGCGGACCACAAGAGACCCAGTACTTC; cdr3_aa: CAIGGTSGPQETQYF; clone_size: .; v_call: TRBV10-3; d_call: TRBD2; j_call: TRBJ2-5
cdr3_nt: TGTGCCAGCAGAAGACAGGGCCGGGGCTCCTACAATGAGCAGTTCTTC; cdr3_aa: CASRRQGRGSYNEQFF; clone_size: few; v_call: TRBV6-1; d_call: TRBD1; j_call: TRBJ2-1
cdr3_nt: TGTGCCAGCAGTGAAAGGAACGGCTACTCCTACGAGCAGTACTTC; cdr3_aa: CASSERNGYSYEQYF; clone_size: few; v_call: TRBV25-1; d_call: .; j_call: TRBJ2-7
cdr3_nt: TGTGCCAGCAGCCCCCCGGAACACTACAATGAGCAGTTCTTC; cdr3_aa: CASSPPEHYNEQFF; clone_size: few; v_call: TRBV9; d_call: .; j_call: TRBJ2-1
cdr3_nt: TGCAGCGTTGGGAGAGGGCGCGAGCTGTTTTTT; cdr3_aa: CSVGRGRELFF; clone_size: few; v_call: TRBV29-1; d_call: .; j_call: TRBJ2-2
cdr3_nt: TGTGCCACCAGGGCCTGGGGCCAAGAGACCCAGTACTTC; cdr3_aa: CATRAWGQETQYF; clone_size: .; v_call: TRBV24-1; d_call: .; j_call: TRBJ2-5
cdr3_nt: TGTGCCAGCAGTGATCCGGGACTAGTGTTTGATGAGCAGTTCTTC; cdr3_aa: CASSDPGLVFDEQFF; clone_size: few; v_call: TRBV25-1; d_call: TRBD2; j_call: TRBJ2-1
cdr3_nt: TGTGCCAGCAGATCACGTTCCGGGACACGGCCCACAGATACGCAGTATTTT; cdr3_aa: CASRSRSGTRPTDTQYF; clone_size: once; v_call: TRBV7-2; d_call: .; j_call: TRBJ2-3
cdr3_nt: TGTGCCAGCAGCGTAGTTGGACAGTACTTCTACAATGAGCAGTTCTTC; cdr3_aa: CASSVVGQYFYNEQFF; clone_size: .; v_call: TRBV9; d_call: .; j_call: TRBJ2-1